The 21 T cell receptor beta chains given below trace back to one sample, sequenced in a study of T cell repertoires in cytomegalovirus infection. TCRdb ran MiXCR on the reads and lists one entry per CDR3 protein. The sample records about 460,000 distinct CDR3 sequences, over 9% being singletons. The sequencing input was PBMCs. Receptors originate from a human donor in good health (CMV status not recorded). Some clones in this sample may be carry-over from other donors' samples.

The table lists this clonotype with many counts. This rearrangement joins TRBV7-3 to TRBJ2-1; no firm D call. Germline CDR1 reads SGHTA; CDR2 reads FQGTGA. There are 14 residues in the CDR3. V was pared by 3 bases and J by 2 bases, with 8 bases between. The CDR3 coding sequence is TGTGCCAGCAGCTTGGGTGGTACCTACAATGAGCAGTTCTTC. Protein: CASSLGGTYNEQFF.

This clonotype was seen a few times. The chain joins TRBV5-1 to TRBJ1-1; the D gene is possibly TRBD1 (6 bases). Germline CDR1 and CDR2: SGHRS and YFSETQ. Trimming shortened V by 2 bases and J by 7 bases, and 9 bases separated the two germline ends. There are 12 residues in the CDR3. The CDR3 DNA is TGCGCCAGCAGCTTTGGACAGCGTGAAGCTTTCTTT. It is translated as CASSFGQREAFF.

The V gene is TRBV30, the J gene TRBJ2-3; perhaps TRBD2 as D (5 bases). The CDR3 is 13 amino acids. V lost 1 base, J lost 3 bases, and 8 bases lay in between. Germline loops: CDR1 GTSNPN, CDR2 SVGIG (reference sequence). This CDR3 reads CAWSARRTDTQYF. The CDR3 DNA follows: TGTGCCTGGAGTGCTCGGAGGACAGATACGCAGTATTTT.

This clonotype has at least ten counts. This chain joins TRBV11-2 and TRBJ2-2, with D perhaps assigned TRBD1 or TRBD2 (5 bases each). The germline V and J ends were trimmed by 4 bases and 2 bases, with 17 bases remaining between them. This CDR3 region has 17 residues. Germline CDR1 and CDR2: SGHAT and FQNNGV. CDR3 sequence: CASSSLGTVPNTGELFF. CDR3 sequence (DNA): TGTGCCAGCAGCTCGCTTGGGACGGTACCAAACACCGGGGAGCTGTTTTTT.

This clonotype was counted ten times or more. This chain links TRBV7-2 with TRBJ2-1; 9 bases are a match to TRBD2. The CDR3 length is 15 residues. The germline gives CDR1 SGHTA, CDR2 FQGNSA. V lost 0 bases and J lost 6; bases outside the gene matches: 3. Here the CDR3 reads CASSLAGLAINEQFF. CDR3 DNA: TGTGCCAGCAGCTTAGCAGGACTAGCGATCAATGAGCAGTTCTTC.

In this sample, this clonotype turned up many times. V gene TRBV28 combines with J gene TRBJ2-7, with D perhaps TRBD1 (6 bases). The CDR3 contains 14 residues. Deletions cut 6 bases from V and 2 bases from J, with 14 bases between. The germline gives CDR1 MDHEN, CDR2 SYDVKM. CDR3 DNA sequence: TGTGCCAGCAGCCCTCCGGGACAACCCTACGAGCAGTACTTC. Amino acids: CASSPPGQPYEQYF. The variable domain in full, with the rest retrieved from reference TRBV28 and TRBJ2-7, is DVKVTQSSRYLVKRTGEKVFLECVQDMDHENMFWYRQDPGLGLRLIYFSYDVKMKEKGDIPEGYSVSREKKERFSLILESASTNQTSMYLCASSPPGQPYEQYFGPGTRLTVT.

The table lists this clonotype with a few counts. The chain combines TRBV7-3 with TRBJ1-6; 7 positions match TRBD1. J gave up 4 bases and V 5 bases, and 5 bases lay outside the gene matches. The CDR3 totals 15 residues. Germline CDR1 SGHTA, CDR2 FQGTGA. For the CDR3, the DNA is TGTGCCAGCAGCCGCGGGACAGCATATAATTCACCCCTCCACTTT. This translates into CASSRGTAYNSPLHF.

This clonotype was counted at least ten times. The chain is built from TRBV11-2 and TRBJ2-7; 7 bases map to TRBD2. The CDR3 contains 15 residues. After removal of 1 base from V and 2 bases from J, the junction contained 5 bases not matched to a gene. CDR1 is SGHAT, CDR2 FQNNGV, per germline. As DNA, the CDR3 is TGTGCCAGCAGCTTAGGATCTAGCGGTACCTACGAGCAGTACTTC. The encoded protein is CASSLGSSGTYEQYF.

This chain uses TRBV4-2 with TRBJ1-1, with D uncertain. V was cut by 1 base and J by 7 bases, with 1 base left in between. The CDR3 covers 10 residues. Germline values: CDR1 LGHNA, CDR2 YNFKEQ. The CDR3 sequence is CASSQGEAFF. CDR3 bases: TGTGCCAGCAGCCAAGGTGAAGCTTTCTTT.

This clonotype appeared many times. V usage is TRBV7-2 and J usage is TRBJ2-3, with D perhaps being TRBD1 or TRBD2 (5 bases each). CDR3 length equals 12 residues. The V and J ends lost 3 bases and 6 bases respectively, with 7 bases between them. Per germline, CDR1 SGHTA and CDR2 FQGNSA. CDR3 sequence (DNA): TGTGCCAGCAGCTTGGGGGTGGATACGCAGTATTTT. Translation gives CASSLGVDTQYF. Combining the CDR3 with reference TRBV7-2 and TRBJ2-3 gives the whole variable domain GAGVSQSPSNKVTEKGKDVELRCDPISGHTALYWYRQSLGQGLEFLIYFQGNSAPDKSGLPSDRFSAERTGGSVSTLTIQRTQQEDSAVYLCASSLGVDTQYFGPGTRLTVL.

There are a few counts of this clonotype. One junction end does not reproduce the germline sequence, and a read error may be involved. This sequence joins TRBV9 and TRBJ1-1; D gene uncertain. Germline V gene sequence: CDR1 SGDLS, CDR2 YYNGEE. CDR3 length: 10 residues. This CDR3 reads CASSGKRTEF. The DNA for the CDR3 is TGTGCCAGCAGCGGGAAGAGGACGGAGTTT.

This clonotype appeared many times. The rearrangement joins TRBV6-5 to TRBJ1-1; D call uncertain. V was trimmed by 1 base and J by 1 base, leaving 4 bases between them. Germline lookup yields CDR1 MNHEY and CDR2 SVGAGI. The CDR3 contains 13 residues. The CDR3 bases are TGTGCCAGCAGTTACTTTCCGAACACTGAAGCTTTCTTT. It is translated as CASSYFPNTEAFF.

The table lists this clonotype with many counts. The CDR3 DNA is TGTGCCAGCAGCTTCGGGGGGCGATTGGTCACTGAAGCTTTCTTT. Translated: CASSFGGRLVTEAFF. V is TRBV5-6 and J is TRBJ1-1; D may be TRBD1 (6 bases). Germline V gives CDR1 SGHDT, CDR2 YYEEEE. The V gene lost 2 bases and the J gene lost 4 bases, with 15 bases spanning the gap. The CDR3 has 15 amino acids.

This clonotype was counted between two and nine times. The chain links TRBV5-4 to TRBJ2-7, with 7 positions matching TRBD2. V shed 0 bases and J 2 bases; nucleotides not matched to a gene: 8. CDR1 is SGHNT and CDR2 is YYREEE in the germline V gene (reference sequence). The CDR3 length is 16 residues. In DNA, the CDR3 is TGTGCCAGCAGCTTGGAATCGGCTAGCGGAACCTACGAGCAGTACTTC. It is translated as CASSLESASGTYEQYF.

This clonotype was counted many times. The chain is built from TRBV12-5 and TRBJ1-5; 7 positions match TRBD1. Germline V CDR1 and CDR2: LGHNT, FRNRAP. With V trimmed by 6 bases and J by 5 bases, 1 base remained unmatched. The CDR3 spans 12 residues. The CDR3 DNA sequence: TGTGCTAGTGGCCAGGGGGATCAGCCCCAGCATTTT. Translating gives CASGQGDQPQHF.

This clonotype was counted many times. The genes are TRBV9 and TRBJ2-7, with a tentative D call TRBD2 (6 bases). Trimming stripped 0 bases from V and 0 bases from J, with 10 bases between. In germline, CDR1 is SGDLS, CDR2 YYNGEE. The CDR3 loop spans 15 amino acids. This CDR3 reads CASSVGGGTSYEQYF. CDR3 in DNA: TGTGCCAGCAGCGTAGGTGGGGGGACCTCCTACGAGCAGTACTTC.

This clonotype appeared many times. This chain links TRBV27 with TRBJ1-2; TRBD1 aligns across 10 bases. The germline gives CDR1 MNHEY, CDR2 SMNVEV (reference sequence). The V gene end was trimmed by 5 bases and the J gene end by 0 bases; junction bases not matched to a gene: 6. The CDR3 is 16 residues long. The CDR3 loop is CASSHGTGAANYGYTF. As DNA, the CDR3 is TGTGCCAGCAGTCACGGGACAGGGGCTGCTAACTATGGCTACACCTTC.

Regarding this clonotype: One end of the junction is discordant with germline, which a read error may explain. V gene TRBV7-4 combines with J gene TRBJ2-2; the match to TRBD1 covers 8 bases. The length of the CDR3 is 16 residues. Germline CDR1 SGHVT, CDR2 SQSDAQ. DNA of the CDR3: TGTGCCAGCAGTCTCAGGGGGCCCACGAACACCGGGGGGCTGTTTTTT. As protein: CASSLRGPTNTGGLFF. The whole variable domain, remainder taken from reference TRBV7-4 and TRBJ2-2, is GAGVSQSPRYKVAKRGRDVALRCDSISGHVTLYWYRQTLGQGSEVLTYSQSDAQRDKSGRPSGRFSAERPERSVSTLKIQRTEQGDSAVYLCASSLRGPTNTGGLFFGEGSRLTVL.

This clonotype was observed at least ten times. The CDR3 here is CASSLEAGPQFF. Written as DNA, the CDR3 is TGTGCCAGCAGCTTAGAGGCGGGTCCGCAGTTCTTC. V and J are TRBV7-2 and TRBJ2-1; TRBD2 might be the D (5 bases). The V end lost 1 base, the J end lost 12 bases, and 10 bases lay between the germline ends. CDR1 and CDR2 (germline): SGHTA, FQGNSA. This CDR3 is built from 12 residues.

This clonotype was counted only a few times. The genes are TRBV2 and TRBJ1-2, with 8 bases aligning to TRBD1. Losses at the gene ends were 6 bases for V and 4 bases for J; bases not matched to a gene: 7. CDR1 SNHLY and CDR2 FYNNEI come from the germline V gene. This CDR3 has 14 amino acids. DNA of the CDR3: TGTGCCAGCAGCCTGACAGGGGCGGTCTATGGCTACACCTTC. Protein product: CASSLTGAVYGYTF.

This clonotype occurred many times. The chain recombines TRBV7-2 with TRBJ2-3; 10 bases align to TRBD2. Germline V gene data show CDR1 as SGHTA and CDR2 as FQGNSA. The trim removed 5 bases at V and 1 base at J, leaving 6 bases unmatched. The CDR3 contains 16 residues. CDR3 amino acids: CASSPGLAEGTDTQYF. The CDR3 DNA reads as TGTGCCAGCAGCCCAGGACTAGCGGAAGGCACAGATACGCAGTATTTT.